A selection of T cell receptor beta chains follows, all from one sample in a study of control samples from healthy donors and cancer patients. The protocol was immunoSEQ multiplex PCR, while the TCRdb copy is restricted to in-frame clones and leaves out a portion. This table has just over 80,000 clones, nearly 90% appearing once. Sequenced: blood. The receptors were gathered from a man aged 50 or older in good health. Both conserved end residues are part of each CDR3. Fields, in order: D gene, J gene, clone size, V gene, CDR3 DNA, CDR3 protein. The D gene is left open where the match is weak. Part of the rows lack a size; the others show once, few, many or a class for expanded clones.

D: -; J: TRBJ1-1; size: -; V: TRBV5-5; DNA: TGTGCCAGCAGCTTGGCCCTTGGCCTGAACACTGAAGCTTTCTTT; CDR3: CASSLALGLNTEAFF
D: -; J: TRBJ2-1; size: -; V: TRBV5-4; DNA: TGTGCCAGCAGCGCCTCTGGGGAACTTGAGCAGTTCTTC; CDR3: CASSASGELEQFF
D: -; J: TRBJ2-7; size: -; V: TRBV27; DNA: TGTGCCAGCAGTTTTTCAAGTACCTACGAGCAGTACTTC; CDR3: CASSFSSTYEQYF
D: -; J: TRBJ2-1; size: -; V: TRBV4-2; DNA: TGTGCCAGCAGCCAAGAGGGGGACACCTACAATGAGCAGTTCTTC; CDR3: CASSQEGDTYNEQFF
D: -; J: TRBJ1-1; size: -; V: TRBV6-5; DNA: TGTGCCAGCGGACGGGGCCCGGCGTCTGAAGCTTTCTTT; CDR3: CASGRGPASEAFF
D: -; J: TRBJ1-1; size: -; V: TRBV27; DNA: TGTGCCACCCGAGGGTTTACTGAAGCTTTCTTT; CDR3: CATRGFTEAFF
D: -; J: TRBJ1-3; size: -; V: TRBV2; DNA: TGTGCCAGCAGTTTTACAGCAAGCTCTGGAAACACCATATATTTT; CDR3: CASSFTASSGNTIYF
D: TRBD1; J: TRBJ1-4; size: -; V: TRBV27; DNA: TGTGCCAGCAGTCCTCGACAGGGAGGAAATGAAAAACTGTTTTTT; CDR3: CASSPRQGGNEKLFF
D: -; J: TRBJ2-7; size: once; V: TRBV7-9; DNA: TGTGCCAGCAGCTTAGGGCGGCCATACGAGCAGTACTTC; CDR3: CASSLGRPYEQYF
D: -; J: TRBJ1-5; size: -; V: TRBV6-1; DNA: TGTGCCAGCAGTGAACGTAGCAGCTATAGCAATCAGCCCCAGCATTTT; CDR3: CASSERSSYSNQPQHF
D: -; J: TRBJ1-1; size: -; V: TRBV15; DNA: TGTGCCACGGAGGCGGCGTTCGACGGTGAAGCTTTCTTT; CDR3: CATEAAFDGEAFF
D: -; J: TRBJ1-5; size: -; V: TRBV27; DNA: TGTGCCAGCAGTTTATCGTGGGGTGAGAGCAATCAGCCCCAGCATTTT; CDR3: CASSLSWGESNQPQHF
D: TRBD2; J: TRBJ2-1; size: -; V: TRBV7-8; DNA: TGTGCCAGCAGCCGAGGACTAGCGGGGTACAATGAGCAGTTCTTC; CDR3: CASSRGLAGYNEQFF
D: -; J: TRBJ2-1; size: -; V: TRBV5-1; DNA: TGCGCCAGCAGCTCCCTACTCGGGGGGCTCCAATACAATGAGCAGTTCTTC; CDR3: CASSSLLGGLQYNEQFF
D: TRBD1; J: TRBJ2-5; size: -; V: TRBV11-2; DNA: TGTGCCAGCAGCTGGGGGACAGCCCAAGAGACCCAGTACTTC; CDR3: CASSWGTAQETQYF